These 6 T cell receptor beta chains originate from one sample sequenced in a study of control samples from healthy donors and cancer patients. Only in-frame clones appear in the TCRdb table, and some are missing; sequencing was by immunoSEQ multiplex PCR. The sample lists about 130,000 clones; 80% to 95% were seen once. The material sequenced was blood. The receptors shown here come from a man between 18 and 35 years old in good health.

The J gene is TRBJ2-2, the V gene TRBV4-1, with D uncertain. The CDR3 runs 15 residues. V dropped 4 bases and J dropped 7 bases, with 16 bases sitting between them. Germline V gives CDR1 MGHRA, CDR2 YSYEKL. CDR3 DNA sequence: TGCGCCAGCAGCCGCACCGCACTCCGTAACGGGGAGCTGTTTTTT. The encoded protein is CASSRTALRNGELFF.

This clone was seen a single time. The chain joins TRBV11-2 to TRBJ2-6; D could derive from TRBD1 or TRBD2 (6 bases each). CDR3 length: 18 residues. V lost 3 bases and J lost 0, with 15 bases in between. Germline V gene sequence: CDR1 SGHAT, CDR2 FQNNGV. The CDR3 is CASSFRLRGLSGANVLTF. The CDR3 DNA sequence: TGTGCCAGCAGCTTCCGCCTCAGGGGACTCTCTGGGGCCAACGTCCTGACTTTC. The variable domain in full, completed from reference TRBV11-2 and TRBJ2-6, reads EAGVAQSPRYKIIEKRQSVAFWCNPISGHATLYWYQQILGQGPKLLIQFQNNGVVDDSQLPKDRFSAERLKGVDSTLKIQPAKLEDSAVYLCASSFRLRGLSGANVLTFGAGSRLTVL.

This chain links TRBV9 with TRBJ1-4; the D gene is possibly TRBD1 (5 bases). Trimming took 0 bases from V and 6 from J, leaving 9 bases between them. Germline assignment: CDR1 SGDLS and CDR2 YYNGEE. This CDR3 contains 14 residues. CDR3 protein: CASSVVGAHEKLFF. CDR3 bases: TGTGCCAGCAGCGTAGTTGGGGCGCATGAAAAACTGTTTTTT.

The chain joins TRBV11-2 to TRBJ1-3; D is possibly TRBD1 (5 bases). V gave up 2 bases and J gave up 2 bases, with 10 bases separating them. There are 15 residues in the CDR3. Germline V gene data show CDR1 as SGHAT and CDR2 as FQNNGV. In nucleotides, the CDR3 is TGTGCCAGCAGCTTACTTTCCAGGGCTGGAAACACCATATATTTT. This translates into CASSLLSRAGNTIYF. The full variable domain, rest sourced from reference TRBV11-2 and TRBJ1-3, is EAGVAQSPRYKIIEKRQSVAFWCNPISGHATLYWYQQILGQGPKLLIQFQNNGVVDDSQLPKDRFSAERLKGVDSTLKIQPAKLEDSAVYLCASSLLSRAGNTIYFGEGSWLTVV.

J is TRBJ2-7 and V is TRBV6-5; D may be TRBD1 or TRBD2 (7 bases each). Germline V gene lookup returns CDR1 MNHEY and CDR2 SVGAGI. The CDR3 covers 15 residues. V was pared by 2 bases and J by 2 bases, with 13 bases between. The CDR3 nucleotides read TGTGCCAGCAGTTACGTCGCAGGGGGGGCCTACGAGCAGTACTTC. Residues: CASSYVAGGAYEQYF.

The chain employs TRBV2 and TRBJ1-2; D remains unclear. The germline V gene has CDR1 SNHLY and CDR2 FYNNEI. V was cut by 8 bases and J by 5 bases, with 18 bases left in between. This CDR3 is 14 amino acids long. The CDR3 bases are TGTGCCAGCCTAGACCCTCACAGTAATTATGGCTACACCTTC. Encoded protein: CASLDPHSNYGYTF.